This T cell receptor (beta chain) stems from a study of T cells in narcolepsy (dated 2018 in TCRdb). Study-wide context: The study enrolled patients with narcolepsy type 1 or type 2 (NT1, NT2) together with healthy control donors. The study used TCR Vbeta sequencing to track clonotypes in blood and CSF while looking for autoreactive T cells in narcolepsy patients that target self-antigens of hypocretin neurons (hypocretin, TRIB2). Results and caveats for the whole study, not just this receptor: According to the report, autoreactive clonotypes were detected serially in the blood of the same patients and of different patients, but not in healthy controls. Numbers of sequenced blood memory CD4+ clonotypes were comparable, averaging about 40,000 in patients and about 33,000 in controls. Plots comparing CSF and blood CD4+ T cell clonotypes from the same patient highlighted HCRT-specific and TRIB2-specific autoreactive clonotypes. Certain blood memory CD4+ repertoires from patients and controls had no sequences that matched autoreactive T cell clones.

Memory CD4+ T cells were sorted ex vivo from peripheral blood of narcolepsy patients and healthy controls for TCR Vbeta sequencing. The germline V gene gives CDR1 as MNHEY and CDR2 as SVGAGI. There are 12 amino acids in the CDR3, from cysteine to phenylalanine inclusive. The entry retains the CDR3 DNA only, 36 bases that are in frame from base 1. The V and J ends are trimmed by 8 bases and 6 bases, leaving 14 bases between them. This clone was seen more than once but under ten times. The specificity of this receptor is unknown. The record has no base qualities; no much larger clone is one base away. Library method: the immunoSEQ multiplex PCR assay. Drawn from immuneACCESS, this table holds only the in-frame rearrangements with V and J called that TCRdb kept. Clones are partly lost; checked studies trace under half to an unresolved V gene and leave the rest unexplained. The sample data list fewer than 30,000 clones, and around 83% of these were observed just once. In total, the top ten clones hold less than 0.75% of the sample.

The source is a human donor with narcolepsy. Recombination joined TRBV6-5 with TRBJ2-7, and perhaps TRBD2 as D gene, on 6 matching bases. Material: CD45RA- memory CD4+ T cells from PBMCs. Read against the paper, the sample's cell subset or site label means: memory T cells sorted ex vivo from peripheral blood. The CDR3 amino acid sequence is: CASWGRYGEQYF. The DNA is as follows: TGTGCCAGCTGGGGGAGGTACGGCGAGCAGTACTTC.